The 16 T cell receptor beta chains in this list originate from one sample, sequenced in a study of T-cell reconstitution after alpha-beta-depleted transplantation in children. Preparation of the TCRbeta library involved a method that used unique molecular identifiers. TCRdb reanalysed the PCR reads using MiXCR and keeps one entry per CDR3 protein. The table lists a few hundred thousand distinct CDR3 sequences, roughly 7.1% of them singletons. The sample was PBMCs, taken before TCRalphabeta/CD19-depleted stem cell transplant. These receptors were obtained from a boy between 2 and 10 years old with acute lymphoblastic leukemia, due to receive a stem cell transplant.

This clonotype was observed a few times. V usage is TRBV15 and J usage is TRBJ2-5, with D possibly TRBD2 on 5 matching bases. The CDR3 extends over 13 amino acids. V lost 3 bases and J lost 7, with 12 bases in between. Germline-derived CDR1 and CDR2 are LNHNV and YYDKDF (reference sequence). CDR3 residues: CATSSGRSGTQYF. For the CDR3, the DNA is TGTGCCACCAGCAGTGGCCGGAGCGGGACCCAGTACTTC.

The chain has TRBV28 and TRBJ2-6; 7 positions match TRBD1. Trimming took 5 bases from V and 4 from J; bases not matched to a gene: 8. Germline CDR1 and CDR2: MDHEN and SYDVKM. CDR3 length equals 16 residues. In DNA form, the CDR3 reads TGTGCCAGCAGTCGAACCGACAGGGCCGGGGCCAACGTCCTGACTTTC. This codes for CASSRTDRAGANVLTF.

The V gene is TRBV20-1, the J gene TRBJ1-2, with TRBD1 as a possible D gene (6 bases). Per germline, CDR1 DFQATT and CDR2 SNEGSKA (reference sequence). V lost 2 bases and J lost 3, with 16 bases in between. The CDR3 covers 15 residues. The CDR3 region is CSARIAAGDHYGYTF. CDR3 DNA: TGCAGTGCTAGAATCGCGGCAGGGGATCACTATGGCTACACCTTC.

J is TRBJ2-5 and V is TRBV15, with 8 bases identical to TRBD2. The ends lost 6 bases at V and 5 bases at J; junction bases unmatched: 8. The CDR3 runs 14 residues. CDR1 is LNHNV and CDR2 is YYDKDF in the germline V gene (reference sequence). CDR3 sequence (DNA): TGTGCCACCAGTCAAGCGGGAGCCCCGGAGACCCAGTACTTC. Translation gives CATSQAGAPETQYF.

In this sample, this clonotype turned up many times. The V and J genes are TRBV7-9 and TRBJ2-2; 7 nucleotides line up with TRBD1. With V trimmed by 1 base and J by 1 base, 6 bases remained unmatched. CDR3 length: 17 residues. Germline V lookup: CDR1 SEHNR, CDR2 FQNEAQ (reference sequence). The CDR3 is CASSLGVGGKNTGELFF. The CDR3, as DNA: TGTGCCAGCAGCTTAGGAGTAGGGGGCAAGAACACCGGGGAGCTGTTTTTT. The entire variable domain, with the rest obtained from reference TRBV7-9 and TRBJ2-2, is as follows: DTGVSQNPRHKITKRGQNVTFRCDPISEHNRLYWYRQTLGQGPEFLTYFQNEAQLEKSRLLSDRFSAERPKGSFSTLEIQRTEQGDSAMYLCASSLGVGGKNTGELFFGEGSRLTVL.

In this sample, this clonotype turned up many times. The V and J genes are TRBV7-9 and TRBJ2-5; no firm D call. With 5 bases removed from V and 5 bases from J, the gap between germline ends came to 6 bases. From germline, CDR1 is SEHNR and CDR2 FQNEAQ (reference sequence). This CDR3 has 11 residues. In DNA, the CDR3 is TGTGCCAGCAGCGGGCGGGAGACCCAGTACTTC. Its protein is CASSGRETQYF.

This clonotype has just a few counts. CDR3 sequence (DNA): TGTGCCGGCGAGGGGGGGGGTTACAATGAGCAGTTCTTC. As protein: CAGEGGGYNEQFF. The chain has TRBV7-9 and TRBJ2-1, with a possible D match to TRBD2 (7 bases). The germline V gene encodes CDR1 SEHNR and CDR2 FQNEAQ (reference sequence). The CDR3 length is 13 residues. Trimming pared 11 bases from V and 4 bases from J, leaving 15 bases between.

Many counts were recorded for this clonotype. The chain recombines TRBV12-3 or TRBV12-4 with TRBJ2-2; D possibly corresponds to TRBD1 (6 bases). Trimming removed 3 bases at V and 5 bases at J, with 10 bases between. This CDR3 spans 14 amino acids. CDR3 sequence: CASSLTGVTGELFF. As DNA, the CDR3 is TGTGCCAGCAGTTTGACAGGTGTTACCGGGGAGCTGTTTTTT.

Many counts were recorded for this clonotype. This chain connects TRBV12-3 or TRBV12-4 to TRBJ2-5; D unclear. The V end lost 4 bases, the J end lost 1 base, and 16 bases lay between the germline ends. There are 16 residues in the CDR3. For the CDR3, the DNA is TGTGCCAGCAGTTCCTCCCGTGCGGAAAGCCAAGAGACCCAGTACTTC. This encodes CASSSSRAESQETQYF.

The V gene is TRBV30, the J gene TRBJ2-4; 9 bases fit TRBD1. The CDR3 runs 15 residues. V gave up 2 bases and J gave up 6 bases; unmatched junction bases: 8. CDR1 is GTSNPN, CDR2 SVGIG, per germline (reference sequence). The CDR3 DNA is TGTGCCTGGAGTAAGAGTGACAGGGGGAGAAACATTCAGTACTTC. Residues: CAWSKSDRGRNIQYF.

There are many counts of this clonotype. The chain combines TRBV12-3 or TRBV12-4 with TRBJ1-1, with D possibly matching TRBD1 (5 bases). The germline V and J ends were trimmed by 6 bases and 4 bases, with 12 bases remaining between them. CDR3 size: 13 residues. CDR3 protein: CASRGGYGTEAFF. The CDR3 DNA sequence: TGTGCCAGCAGGGGGGGTTATGGCACTGAAGCTTTCTTT.

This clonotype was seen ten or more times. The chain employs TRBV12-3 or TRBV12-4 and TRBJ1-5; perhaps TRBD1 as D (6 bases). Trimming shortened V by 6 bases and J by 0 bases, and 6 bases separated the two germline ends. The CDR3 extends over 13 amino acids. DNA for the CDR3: TGTGCCAGCAGGGGGGCTAGCAATCAGCCCCAGCATTTT. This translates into CASRGASNQPQHF.

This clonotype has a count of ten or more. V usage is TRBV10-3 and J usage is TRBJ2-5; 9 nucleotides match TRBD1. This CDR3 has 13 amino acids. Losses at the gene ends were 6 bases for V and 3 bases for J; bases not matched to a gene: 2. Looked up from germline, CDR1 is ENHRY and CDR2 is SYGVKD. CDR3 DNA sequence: TGTGCCATCAGGGGGACAGGGAAAGAGACCCAGTACTTC. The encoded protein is CAIRGTGKETQYF.

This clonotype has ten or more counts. This CDR3 is CASSLDGGVNEQFF. The CDR3 bases are TGTGCCAGCAGCTTAGATGGCGGGGTCAATGAGCAGTTCTTC. The V call is TRBV7-9, the J call TRBJ2-1, with D possibly matching TRBD2 (6 bases). Germline loops: CDR1 SEHNR, CDR2 FQNEAQ (reference sequence). The CDR3 contains 14 residues. The V gene lost 1 base and the J gene lost 6 bases, with 10 bases spanning the gap.

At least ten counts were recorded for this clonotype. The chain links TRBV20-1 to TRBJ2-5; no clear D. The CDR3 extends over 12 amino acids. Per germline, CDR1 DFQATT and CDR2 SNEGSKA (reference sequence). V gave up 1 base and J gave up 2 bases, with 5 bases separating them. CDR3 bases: TGCAGTGCTAGAGGTTCACAAGAGACCCAGTACTTC. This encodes CSARGSQETQYF.

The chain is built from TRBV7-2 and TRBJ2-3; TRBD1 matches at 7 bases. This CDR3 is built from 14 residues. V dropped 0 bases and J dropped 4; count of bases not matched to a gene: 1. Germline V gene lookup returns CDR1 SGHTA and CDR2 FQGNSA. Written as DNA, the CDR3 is TGTGCCAGCAGCTTAGCGGGGACAGCAGATACGCAGTATTTT. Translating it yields CASSLAGTADTQYF.